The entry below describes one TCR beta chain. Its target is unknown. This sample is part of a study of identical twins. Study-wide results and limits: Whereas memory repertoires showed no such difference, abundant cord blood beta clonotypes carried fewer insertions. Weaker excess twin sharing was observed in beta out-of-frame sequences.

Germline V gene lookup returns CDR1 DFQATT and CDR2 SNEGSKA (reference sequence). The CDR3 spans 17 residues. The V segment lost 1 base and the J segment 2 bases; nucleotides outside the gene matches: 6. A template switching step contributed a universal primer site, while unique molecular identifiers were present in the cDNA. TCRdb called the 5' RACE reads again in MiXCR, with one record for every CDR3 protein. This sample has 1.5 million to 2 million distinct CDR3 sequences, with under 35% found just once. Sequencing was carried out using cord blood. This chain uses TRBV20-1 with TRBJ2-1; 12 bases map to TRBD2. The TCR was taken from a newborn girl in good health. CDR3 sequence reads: CSARGLAGVSAYNEQFF. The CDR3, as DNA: TGCAGTGCTAGAGGACTAGCGGGGGTTTCAGCCTACAATGAGCAGTTCTTC.